Each of the 21 T cell receptor beta chains below was sequenced from the same sample in a study of T cell responses to AZD1222 COVID-19 vaccine. The repertoire was sequenced with immunoSEQ multiplex PCR; TCRdb's copy has only in-frame clones and lacks some. Of around 140,000 clones listed, approximately 91% are singletons. Material: peripheral blood, obtained 28 days after the second AZD1222 dose. The receptors were sampled from an adult who received the AZD1222 COVID-19 vaccine.

V usage is TRBV19 and J usage is TRBJ2-1; 7 nucleotides agree with TRBD2. The trim removed 3 bases at V and 0 bases at J, leaving 11 bases unmatched. Germline loops: CDR1 LNHDA, CDR2 SQIVND (reference sequence). The CDR3 extends over 18 amino acids. The CDR3 bases are TGTGCCAGTAGTATCCTTACCCTAGCGGTCATCTCCTACAATGAGCAGTTCTTC. It yields the protein CASSILTLAVISYNEQFF.

The J gene is TRBJ2-5, the V gene TRBV21-1; the D call in the table, TRBD1, was not verified against the DNA. TRBV21-1 is given as a pseudogene. The CDR3 is 14 residues long. The chain's CDR3 is CASSKGQYQETQYF. The DNA of the CDR3 is TGTGCCAGCAGCAAAGGACAGTACCAAGAGACCCAGTACTTC.

This rearrangement joins TRBV10-2 to TRBJ2-2; D tentatively reads TRBD1 or TRBD2 (5 bases each). CDR1 WSHSY and CDR2 SAAADI come from the germline V gene. The CDR3 totals 14 residues. The V and J ends lost 10 bases and 3 bases respectively, with 15 bases between them. The CDR3 is CATTRGGYTGELFF. CDR3 DNA: TGCGCCACCACCCGGGGCGGTTACACCGGGGAGCTGTTTTTT.

For the CDR3, the DNA is TGTGCCAGCAGCTCTCCGGGACAGGGTATGAACACTGAAGCTTTCTTT. Its protein product is CASSSPGQGMNTEAFF. V is TRBV28 and J is TRBJ1-1; 9 bases map to TRBD1. Germline trimming cut 6 bases from V and 0 bases from J; bases unmatched to any gene: 8. The CDR3 sequence is 16 residues long. Germline values: CDR1 MDHEN, CDR2 SYDVKM.

The chain combines TRBV5-1 with TRBJ2-5; D may be TRBD1 or TRBD2 (5 bases each). Trimming took off 0 bases at V and 5 bases at J, with 8 bases between the two ends. The length of the CDR3 is 13 residues. From germline, CDR1 is SGHRS and CDR2 YFSETQ. The CDR3 coding sequence is TGCGCCAGCAGCTTGGAAGGGACGGAGACCCAGTACTTC. This sequence encodes CASSLEGTETQYF.

This clone was seen a single time. The chain recombines TRBV19 with TRBJ2-7, with D perhaps matching TRBD1 or TRBD2 (5 bases each). Trimming pared 3 bases from V and 4 bases from J, leaving 16 bases between. Germline-derived CDR1 and CDR2 are LNHDA and SQIVND (reference sequence). The CDR3 has 15 amino acids. The CDR3 coding sequence is TGTGCCAGTAGTATCTACCTAGGGGAGAGGTACGAGCAGTACTTC. Translated, it gives CASSIYLGERYEQYF. Filled out from reference TRBV19 and TRBJ2-7, the complete variable domain reads DGGITQSPKYLFRKEGQNVTLSCEQNLNHDAMYWYRQDPGQGLRLIYYSQIVNDFQKGDIAEGYSVSREKKESFPLTVTSAQKNPTAFYLCASSIYLGERYEQYFGPGTRLTVT.

V usage is TRBV5-1 and J usage is TRBJ2-2, with 7 nucleotides matching TRBD2. The ends lost 0 bases at V and 8 bases at J; junction bases unmatched: 7. This CDR3 region has 15 residues. The germline gives CDR1 SGHRS, CDR2 YFSETQ. The CDR3 DNA reads as TGCGCCAGCAGCTTGGATGGCGGGGGTCCGGGGGAGCTGTTTTTT. Protein: CASSLDGGGPGELFF.

This rearrangement joins TRBV19 to TRBJ1-4; D is unclear. Trimming stripped 3 bases from V and 6 bases from J, with 14 bases between. Looked up from germline, CDR1 is LNHDA and CDR2 is SQIVND (reference sequence). This CDR3 is 15 amino acids long. The CDR3 region has the DNA TGTGCCAGTAGTATCGGTGAGAGGCTGGATGAAAAACTGTTTTTT. Amino acids: CASSIGERLDEKLFF.

The chain has TRBV19 and TRBJ1-3, with D possibly being TRBD1 (5 bases). The V gene lost 4 bases and the J gene lost 0 bases, with 10 bases spanning the gap. The CDR3 loop spans 15 amino acids. Germline V gene sequence: CDR1 LNHDA, CDR2 SQIVND (reference sequence). Written as DNA, the CDR3 is TGTGCCAGTAGTAGTGAGACAGCCTCTGGAAACACCATATATTTT. This sequence encodes CASSSETASGNTIYF. The full variable domain, completed using reference TRBV19 and TRBJ1-3, is DGGITQSPKYLFRKEGQNVTLSCEQNLNHDAMYWYRQDPGQGLRLIYYSQIVNDFQKGDIAEGYSVSREKKESFPLTVTSAQKNPTAFYLCASSSETASGNTIYFGEGSWLTVV.

The chain couples TRBV12-5 to TRBJ2-1; 11 bases match TRBD2. The CDR3 is 19 amino acids. V gave up 6 bases and J gave up 3 bases; unmatched junction bases: 16. CDR1 LGHNT and CDR2 FRNRAP come from the germline V gene. In nucleotides, the CDR3 is TGTGCTAGTGGCTCCGGGACTAGCGGCCGGGCGCTCTACTACAATGAGCAGTTCTTC. Protein product: CASGSGTSGRALYYNEQFF.

This chain joins TRBV6-5 and TRBJ1-3; D not certain. The CDR3 covers 14 residues. Germline V CDR1 and CDR2: MNHEY, SVGAGI. Trimming took 4 bases from V and 6 from J, leaving 13 bases between them. CDR3: CASSSSLNPNTIYF. In DNA form, the CDR3 reads TGTGCCAGCAGTTCCTCTCTTAATCCAAACACCATATATTTT.

The chain carries TRBV7-8 and TRBJ2-7, with unresolved D. V lost 1 base to trimming and J lost 6 bases, with 7 bases between them. This CDR3 is built from 12 residues. Per germline, CDR1 SGHVS and CDR2 FQNEAQ. In DNA, the CDR3 is TGTGCCAGCAGCTTAGAACGGATCGAGCAGTACTTC. It encodes CASSLERIEQYF.

This chain connects TRBV11-3 to TRBJ2-7; D possibly corresponds to TRBD2 (6 bases). Germline V lookup: CDR1 SGHNT, CDR2 YENEEA. The V end lost 0 bases, the J end lost 1 base, and 16 bases lay between the germline ends. This CDR3 region has 17 residues. The CDR3 DNA is TGTGCCAGCAGCTTAGATCCACTAGCAAGACCATCCTACGAGCAGTACTTC. Its protein product is CASSLDPLARPSYEQYF.

The V gene is TRBV5-1, the J gene TRBJ2-7, with D possibly called TRBD1 or TRBD2 (5 bases each). The germline gives CDR1 SGHRS, CDR2 YFSETQ. The CDR3 contains 14 residues. V gave up 3 bases and J gave up 5 bases, with 15 bases separating them. CDR3 loop: CASSSYRDPNEQYF. CDR3 nucleotide sequence: TGCGCCAGCAGCTCCTACCGGGACCCCAACGAGCAGTACTTC.

The rearrangement links TRBV7-3 to TRBJ2-6; D is unresolved. From germline, CDR1 is SGHTA and CDR2 FQGTGA. Trimming stripped 4 bases from V and 0 bases from J, with 7 bases between. There are 15 residues in the CDR3. The CDR3, as DNA: TGTGCCAGCAGCTCACCAGGCTCTGGGGCCAACGTCCTGACTTTC. It codes for CASSSPGSGANVLTF.

This chain uses TRBV9 with TRBJ2-7; D remains ambiguous. There are 13 residues in the CDR3. In germline, CDR1 is SGDLS, CDR2 YYNGEE. The V gene lost 4 bases and the J gene lost 6 bases, with 14 bases spanning the gap. Here the CDR3 DNA reads TGTGCCAGCAGCCCCCGGACCTGGCGCGAGCAGTACTTC. Protein sequence: CASSPRTWREQYF.

The J gene is TRBJ1-4, the V gene TRBV15; TRBD1 might be the D (6 bases). V gave up 0 bases and J gave up 8 bases, with 16 bases separating them. This CDR3 has 16 residues. Germline CDR1 and CDR2: LNHNV and YYDKDF (reference sequence). The CDR3 region has the DNA TGTGCCACCAGCAGAGACCGGCCTGGAGGGGGGGAAAAACTGTTTTTT. It encodes CATSRDRPGGGEKLFF.

The V and J genes are TRBV6-1 and TRBJ2-1; 9 bases match TRBD2. Germline V gene sequence: CDR1 MNHNS, CDR2 SASEGT. The CDR3 is 17 residues long. After removal of 2 bases from V and 2 bases from J, the junction contained 7 bases not matched to a gene. CDR3 amino acids: CASSEWGSGSPYNEQFF. In nucleotides, the CDR3 is TGTGCCAGCAGTGAATGGGGTAGCGGGAGCCCCTACAATGAGCAGTTCTTC.

The rearrangement uses TRBV19 and TRBJ2-1; the D is unclear. The CDR3 runs to 13 residues. Deletions cut 1 base from V and 5 bases from J, with 6 bases between. CDR1 and CDR2 (germline): LNHDA, SQIVND (reference sequence). The CDR3 nucleotides read TGTGCCAGTAGTATAGGTCTAAACAATGAGCAGTTCTTC. Translation: CASSIGLNNEQFF.

The genes are TRBV13 and TRBJ2-7; weak D call: TRBD2 (5 bases). Trimming left V 5 bases short and J 2 bases short, with 13 bases between. The CDR3 is 14 amino acids. Germline assignment: CDR1 PRHDT and CDR2 FYEKMQ (reference sequence). CDR3 in DNA: TGTGCCAGCAGCCCCCGTGAGCGGACCTACGAGCAGTACTTC. Amino acids: CASSPRERTYEQYF.

This rearrangement joins TRBV29-1 to TRBJ2-2; D remains unclear. This CDR3 comprises 15 residues. V was shortened by 6 bases and J by 6 bases, with 20 bases between the two germline ends. Per the germline V gene, CDR1 is SQVTM and CDR2 is ANQGSEA. This chain's CDR3 is CSVAGLQNDAGELFF. The CDR3 DNA follows: TGCAGCGTAGCCGGGTTACAGAATGATGCCGGGGAGCTGTTTTTT.